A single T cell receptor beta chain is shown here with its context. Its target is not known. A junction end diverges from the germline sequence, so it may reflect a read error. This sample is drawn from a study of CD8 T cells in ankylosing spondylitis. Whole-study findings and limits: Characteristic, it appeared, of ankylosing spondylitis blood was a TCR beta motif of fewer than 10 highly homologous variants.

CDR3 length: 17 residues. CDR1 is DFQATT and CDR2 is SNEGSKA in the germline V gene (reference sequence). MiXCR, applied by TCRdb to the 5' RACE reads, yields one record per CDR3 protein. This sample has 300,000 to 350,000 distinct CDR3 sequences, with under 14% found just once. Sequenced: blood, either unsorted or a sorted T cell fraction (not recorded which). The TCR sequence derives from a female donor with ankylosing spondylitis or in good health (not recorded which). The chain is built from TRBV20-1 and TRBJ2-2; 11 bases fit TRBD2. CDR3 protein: CCARPLTSGANTGELFF. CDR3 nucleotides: TGCTGTGCTAGACCCCTGACTAGCGGGGCGAACACCGGGGAGCTGTTTTTT.